In its sample, the clone carrying this TCR beta chain was seen a few times. Its target is not known. This entry is derived from a study of T-cell reconstitution after alpha-beta-depleted transplantation in children. Findings and limits, study-wide: At around two months after transplant, the alpha-beta T cells were reportedly derived from several hundred expanded clones that came from non-depleted graft cells.

Unique molecular identifiers tagged the TCRbeta library. TCRdb re-analysed the PCR reads in MiXCR, keeping a single row per CDR3 protein. The table lists fewer than 550,000 distinct CDR3 sequences, 9.5% to 12% of them singletons. The sequencing here drew on PBMCs, mostly from graft donor cells, taken 180 days after TCRalphabeta/CD19-depleted stem cell transplant. This clonotype was sampled from a female patient younger than 10 who had a stem cell transplant for aplastic anemia, so the T cells may come from the graft donor.

This CDR3 is CASSLESREQYF. The CDR3 coding sequence is TGTGCCAGCAGCTTAGAGTCGCGGGAGCAGTACTTC. The genes are TRBV7-9 and TRBJ2-7; no clear D. This CDR3 contains 12 residues. The germline gives CDR1 SEHNR, CDR2 FQNEAQ (reference sequence). The V end lost 1 base, the J end lost 7 bases, and 8 bases lay between the germline ends.